The rows below give T cell receptor beta chains drawn from one sample of a study of CD8 T cells in ankylosing spondylitis. TCRdb reprocessed the 5' RACE reads with MiXCR, giving one entry per CDR3 protein. The data hold around 35,000 distinct CDR3 sequences, with 11% observed a single time. Sequenced: synovial fluid, either unsorted or a sorted T cell fraction (not recorded which). These receptors all stem from a male donor with ankylosing spondylitis. CDR3s leave out the opening cysteine and the closing phenylalanine or tryptophan. Fields, in order: J gene, V gene, CDR3 protein.

>TRBJ2-3|TRBV20-1
SARDYGGPDTQY
>TRBJ2-7|TRBV12-3/TRBV12-4
ASSPGPHEQY
>TRBJ2-1|TRBV29-1
SVAYNRNEQF
>TRBJ2-5|TRBV5-1
ASSTILRQTTAQETQY
>TRBJ2-3|TRBV19
ASTTGQGTDTQY
>TRBJ2-3|TRBV7-3
ASSLKLWTSGRSTDTQY
>TRBJ2-3|TRBV6-5
ASSYSGEGADTQY
>TRBJ2-7|TRBV4-3
ASSQGPLLEWGTYEQY
>TRBJ1-5|TRBV7-2
ASSSDSRYQPQH
>TRBJ1-5|TRBV15
ATSRPNNQPQH
>TRBJ2-7|TRBV29-1
SVEDRPGQY
>TRBJ2-3|TRBV2
ASSDASTGTSGRGDTQY
>TRBJ2-3|TRBV6-2/TRBV6-3
ASSYTGASDTQY
>TRBJ2-1|TRBV18
ASSPPGLSINEQF
>TRBJ2-7|TRBV12-3/TRBV12-4
ASSYRGRYEQY
>TRBJ2-7|TRBV12-3/TRBV12-4
ASSLTGGVIEQY
>TRBJ2-2|TRBV2
ASRELERGNTGELF
>TRBJ2-1|TRBV19
ASRRGQGIDEQF
>TRBJ2-5|TRBV6-5
ASSYSWAPYLVETQY
>TRBJ2-3|TRBV6-4
ASSEDVSGTDTQY
>TRBJ2-7|TRBV19
ASSIVGKGPGTYEQY
>TRBJ2-1|TRBV3-1
ASSHWTSGSSYNEQF
>TRBJ1-1|TRBV7-6
ASSLDGDRPEAF
>TRBJ2-2|TRBV11-2
ASSPDSVSTGELF
>TRBJ2-7|TRBV28
ASSPPGTGGSAVVLEQY
>TRBJ2-1|TRBV5-1
ASSRGVGTGGSYNEQF
>TRBJ2-7|TRBV9
ASSLEGSGHEQY
>TRBJ2-1|TRBV20-1
SASQGANEQF
>TRBJ1-2|TRBV6-5
ASSWDESTHRIYGYT
>TRBJ1-2|TRBV14
ASSQGGRSGYT
>TRBJ2-7|TRBV2
ASIPPRTGTGGYEQY
>TRBJ2-7|TRBV10-2
ASSESARTSRSYEQY
>TRBJ2-1|TRBV2
ASSGLSSSYNEQF
>TRBJ2-5|TRBV5-1
ASSLAGTAETQY
>TRBJ1-3|TRBV10-3
AISRGSGNTIY
>TRBJ2-3|TRBV6-5
ASSYGREAGFSTDTQY
>TRBJ2-1|TRBV20-1
SARPGLAVEGSYNEQF
>TRBJ2-7|TRBV29-1
SVAIPGQGNEQY
>TRBJ1-6|TRBV20-1
SASATGYSPLH
>TRBJ2-1|TRBV29-1
SVAPGWSNEQF
>TRBJ1-5|TRBV28
ASSLGQFSNQPQH
>TRBJ1-2|TRBV29-1
SVVTPLAHGYT